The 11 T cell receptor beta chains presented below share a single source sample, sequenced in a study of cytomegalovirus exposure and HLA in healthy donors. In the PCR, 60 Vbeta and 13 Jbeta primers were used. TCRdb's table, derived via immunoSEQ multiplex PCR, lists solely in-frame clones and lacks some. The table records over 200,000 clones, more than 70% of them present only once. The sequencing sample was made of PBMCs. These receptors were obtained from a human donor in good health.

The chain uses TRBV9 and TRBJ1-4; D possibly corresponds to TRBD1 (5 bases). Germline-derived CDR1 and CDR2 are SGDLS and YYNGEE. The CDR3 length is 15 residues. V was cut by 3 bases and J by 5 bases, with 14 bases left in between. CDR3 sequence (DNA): TGTGCCAGCAGCGGGGGACGGACTATCAATGAAAAACTGTTTTTT. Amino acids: CASSGGRTINEKLFF.

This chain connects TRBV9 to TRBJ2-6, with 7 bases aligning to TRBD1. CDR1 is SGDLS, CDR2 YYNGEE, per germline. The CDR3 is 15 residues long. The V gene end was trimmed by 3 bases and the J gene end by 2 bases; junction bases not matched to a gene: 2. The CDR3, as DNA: TGTGCCAGCAGCGCAACAGGGGCTGGGGCCAACGTCCTGACTTTC. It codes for CASSATGAGANVLTF.

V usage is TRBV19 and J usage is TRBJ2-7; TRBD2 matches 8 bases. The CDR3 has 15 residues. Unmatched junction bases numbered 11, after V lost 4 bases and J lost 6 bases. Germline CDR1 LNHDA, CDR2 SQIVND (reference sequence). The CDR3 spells CASSTIEAGVPEQYF. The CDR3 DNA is TGTGCCAGTAGTACGATCGAAGCGGGAGTGCCCGAGCAGTACTTC.

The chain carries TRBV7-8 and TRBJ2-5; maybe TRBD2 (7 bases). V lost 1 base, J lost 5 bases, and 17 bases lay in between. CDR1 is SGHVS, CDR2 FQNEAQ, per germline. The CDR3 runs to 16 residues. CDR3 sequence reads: CASSLGAGARVETQYF. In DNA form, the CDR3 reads TGTGCCAGCAGCTTAGGTGCGGGGGCGAGGGTTGAGACCCAGTACTTC.

The DNA of the CDR3 is TGTGCCAGCAGCCAAGAGAGAAGCGGGATCACAGATACGCAGTATTTT. The encoded protein is CASSQERSGITDTQYF. The chain employs TRBV4-2 and TRBJ2-3; 7 bases align to TRBD2. The CDR3 runs 16 residues. The trim removed 0 bases at V and 2 bases at J, leaving 5 bases unmatched. Germline CDR1 LGHNA, CDR2 YNFKEQ.

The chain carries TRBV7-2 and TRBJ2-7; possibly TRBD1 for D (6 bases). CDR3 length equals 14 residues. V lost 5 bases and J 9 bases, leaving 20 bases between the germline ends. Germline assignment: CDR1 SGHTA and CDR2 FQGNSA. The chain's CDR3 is CASSNGPGEGGQYF. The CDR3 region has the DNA TGTGCCAGCAGCAACGGACCAGGGGAAGGTGGGCAGTACTTC.

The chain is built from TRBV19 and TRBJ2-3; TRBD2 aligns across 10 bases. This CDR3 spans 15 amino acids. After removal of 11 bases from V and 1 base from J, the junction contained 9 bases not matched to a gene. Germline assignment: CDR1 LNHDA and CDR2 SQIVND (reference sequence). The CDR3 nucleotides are TGTGCCTGCAGAGGACTAGCGGCTGGCACAGATACGCAGTATTTT. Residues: CACRGLAAGTDTQYF.

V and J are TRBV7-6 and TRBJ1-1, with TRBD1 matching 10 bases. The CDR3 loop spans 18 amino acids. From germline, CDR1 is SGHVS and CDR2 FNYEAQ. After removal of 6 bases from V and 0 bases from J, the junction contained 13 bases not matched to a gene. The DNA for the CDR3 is TGTGCCAGCAGAGCTTATACGGGACAGGGGAATTTGAACACTGAAGCTTTCTTT. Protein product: CASRAYTGQGNLNTEAFF.

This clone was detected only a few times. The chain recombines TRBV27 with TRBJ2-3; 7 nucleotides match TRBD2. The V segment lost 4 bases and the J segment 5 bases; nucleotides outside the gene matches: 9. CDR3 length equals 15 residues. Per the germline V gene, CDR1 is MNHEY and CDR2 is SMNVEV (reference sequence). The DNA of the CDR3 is TGTGCCAGCAGTTGGACCGGGACTAACGTAGATACGCAGTATTTT. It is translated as CASSWTGTNVDTQYF.

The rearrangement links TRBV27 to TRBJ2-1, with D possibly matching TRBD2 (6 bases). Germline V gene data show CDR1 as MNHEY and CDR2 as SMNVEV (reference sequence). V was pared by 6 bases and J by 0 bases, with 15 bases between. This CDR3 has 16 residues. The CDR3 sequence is CASRLRDLSSYNEQFF. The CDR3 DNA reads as TGTGCCAGCAGGCTCCGGGACTTAAGCTCCTACAATGAGCAGTTCTTC.

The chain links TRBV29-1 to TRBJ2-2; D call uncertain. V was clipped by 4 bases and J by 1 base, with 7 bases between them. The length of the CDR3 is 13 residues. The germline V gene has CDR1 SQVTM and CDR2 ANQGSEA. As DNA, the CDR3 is TGCAGCGTTGGCGAGATGAACACCGGGGAGCTGTTTTTT. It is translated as CSVGEMNTGELFF.